This TCR beta chain was sequenced during a study of blood T cell repertoires in COVID-19. The overall study: The origin of the acute and convalescent COVID-19 samples was the United States, Italy and Spain.

Authors' analysis steps: Amplifying reference gene primers gave estimates of nucleated cell counts. Using immunoSEQ multiplex PCR, the repertoire was profiled, and TCRdb retains in-frame clones only, with some absent. Clone size and V and J calls were adopted from that table, with D and trimming inferred from the DNA. The sample shows around 270,000 clones, around 89% of them seen only once. Germline-derived CDR1 and CDR2 are SQVTM and ANQGSEA. The length of the CDR3 is 11 residues. Trimming left V 7 bases short and J 5 bases short, with 9 bases between. The sequencing sample was made of peripheral blood. The TCR sequence derives from a man aged 25 to 40 with acute or convalescent COVID-19. The V gene is TRBV29-1, the J gene TRBJ2-1; D gene ambiguous. The CDR3 DNA sequence: TGCAGCGAGAGTCTCCACAATGAGCAGTTCTTC. It specifies CSESLHNEQFF.